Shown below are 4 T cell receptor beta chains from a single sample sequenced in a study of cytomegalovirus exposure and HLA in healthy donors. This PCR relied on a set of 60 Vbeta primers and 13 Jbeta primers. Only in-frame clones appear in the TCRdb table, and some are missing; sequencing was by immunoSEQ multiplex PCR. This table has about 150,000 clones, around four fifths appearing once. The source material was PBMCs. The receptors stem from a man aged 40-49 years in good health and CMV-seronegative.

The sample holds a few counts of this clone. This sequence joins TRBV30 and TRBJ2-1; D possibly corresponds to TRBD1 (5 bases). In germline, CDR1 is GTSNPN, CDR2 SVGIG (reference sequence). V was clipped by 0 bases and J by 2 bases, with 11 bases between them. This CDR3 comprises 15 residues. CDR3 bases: TGTGCCTGGAGTGTAGGGGTTGGGCCCTACAATGAGCAGTTCTTC. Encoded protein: CAWSVGVGPYNEQFF.

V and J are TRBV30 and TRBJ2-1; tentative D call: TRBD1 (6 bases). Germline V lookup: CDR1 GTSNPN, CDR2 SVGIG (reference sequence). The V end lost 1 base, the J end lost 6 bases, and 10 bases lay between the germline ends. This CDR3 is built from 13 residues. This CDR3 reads CAWSGQESNEQFF. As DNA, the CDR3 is TGTGCCTGGAGTGGACAGGAATCCAATGAGCAGTTCTTC.

The CDR3 reads CASSFGQGFYNEQFF. CDR3 nucleotide sequence: TGTGCCAGCAGTTTCGGGCAGGGGTTTTACAATGAGCAGTTCTTC. The J gene is TRBJ2-1, the V gene TRBV28; perhaps TRBD1 as D (6 bases). CDR3 length: 15 amino acids. CDR1 and CDR2 from the germline V gene are MDHEN and SYDVKM. V shed 3 bases and J shed 4 bases, with 13 bases lying between them. The whole variable domain, filled in from reference TRBV28 and TRBJ2-1, reads DVKVTQSSRYLVKRTGEKVFLECVQDMDHENMFWYRQDPGLGLRLIYFSYDVKMKEKGDIPEGYSVSREKKERFSLILESASTNQTSMYLCASSFGQGFYNEQFFGPGTRLTVL.

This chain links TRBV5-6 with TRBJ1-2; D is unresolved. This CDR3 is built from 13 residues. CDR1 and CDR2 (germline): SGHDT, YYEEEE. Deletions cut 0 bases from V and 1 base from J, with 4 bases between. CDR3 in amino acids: CASSLAGNYGYTF. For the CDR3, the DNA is TGTGCCAGCAGCTTGGCGGGTAACTATGGCTACACCTTC.